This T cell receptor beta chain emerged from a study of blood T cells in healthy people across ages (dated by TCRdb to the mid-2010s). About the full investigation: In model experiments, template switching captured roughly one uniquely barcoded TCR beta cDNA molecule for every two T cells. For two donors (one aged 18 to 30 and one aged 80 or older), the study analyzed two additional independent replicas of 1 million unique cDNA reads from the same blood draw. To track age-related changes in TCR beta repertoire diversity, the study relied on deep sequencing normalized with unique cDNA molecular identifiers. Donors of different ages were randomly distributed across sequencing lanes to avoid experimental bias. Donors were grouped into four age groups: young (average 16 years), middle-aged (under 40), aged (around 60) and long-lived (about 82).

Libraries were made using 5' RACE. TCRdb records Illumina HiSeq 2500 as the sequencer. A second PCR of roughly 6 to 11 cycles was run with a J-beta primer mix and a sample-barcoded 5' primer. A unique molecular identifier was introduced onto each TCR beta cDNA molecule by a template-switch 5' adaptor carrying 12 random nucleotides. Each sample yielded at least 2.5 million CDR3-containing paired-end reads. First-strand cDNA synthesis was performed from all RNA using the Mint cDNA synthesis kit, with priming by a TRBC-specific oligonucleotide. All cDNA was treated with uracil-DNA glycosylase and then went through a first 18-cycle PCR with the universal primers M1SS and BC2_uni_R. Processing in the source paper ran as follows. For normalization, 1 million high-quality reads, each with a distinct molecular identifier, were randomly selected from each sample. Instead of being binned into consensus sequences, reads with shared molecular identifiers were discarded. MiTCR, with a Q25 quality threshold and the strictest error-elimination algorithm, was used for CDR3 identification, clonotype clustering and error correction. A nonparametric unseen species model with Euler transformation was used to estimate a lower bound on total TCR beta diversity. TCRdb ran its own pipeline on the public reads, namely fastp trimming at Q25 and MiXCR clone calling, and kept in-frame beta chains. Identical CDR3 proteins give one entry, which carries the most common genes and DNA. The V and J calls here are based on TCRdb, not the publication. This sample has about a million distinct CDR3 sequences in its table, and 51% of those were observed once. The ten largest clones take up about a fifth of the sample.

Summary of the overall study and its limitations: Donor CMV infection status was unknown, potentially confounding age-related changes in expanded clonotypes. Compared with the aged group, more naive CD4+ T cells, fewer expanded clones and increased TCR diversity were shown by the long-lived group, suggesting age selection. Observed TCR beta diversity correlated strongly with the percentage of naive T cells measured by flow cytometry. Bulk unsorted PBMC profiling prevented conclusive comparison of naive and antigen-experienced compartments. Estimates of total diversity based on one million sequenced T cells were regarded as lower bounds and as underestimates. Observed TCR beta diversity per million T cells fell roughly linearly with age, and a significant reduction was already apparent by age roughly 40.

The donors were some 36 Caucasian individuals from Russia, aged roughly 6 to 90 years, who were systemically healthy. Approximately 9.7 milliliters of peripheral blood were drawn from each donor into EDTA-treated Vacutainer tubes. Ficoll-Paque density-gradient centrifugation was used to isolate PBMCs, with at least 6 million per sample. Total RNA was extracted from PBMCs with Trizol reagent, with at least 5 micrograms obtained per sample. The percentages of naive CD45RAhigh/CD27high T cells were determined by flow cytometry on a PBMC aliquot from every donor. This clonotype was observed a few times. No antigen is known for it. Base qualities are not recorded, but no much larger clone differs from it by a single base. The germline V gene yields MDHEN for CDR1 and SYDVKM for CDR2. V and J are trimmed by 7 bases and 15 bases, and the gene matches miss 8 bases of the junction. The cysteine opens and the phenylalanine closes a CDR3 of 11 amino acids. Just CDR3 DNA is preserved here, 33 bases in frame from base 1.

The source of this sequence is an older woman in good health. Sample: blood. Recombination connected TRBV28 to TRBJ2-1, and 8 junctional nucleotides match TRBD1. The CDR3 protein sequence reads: CASIGQGVPFF. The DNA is TGTGCCAGCATAGGACAGGGTGTTCCGTTCTTC.